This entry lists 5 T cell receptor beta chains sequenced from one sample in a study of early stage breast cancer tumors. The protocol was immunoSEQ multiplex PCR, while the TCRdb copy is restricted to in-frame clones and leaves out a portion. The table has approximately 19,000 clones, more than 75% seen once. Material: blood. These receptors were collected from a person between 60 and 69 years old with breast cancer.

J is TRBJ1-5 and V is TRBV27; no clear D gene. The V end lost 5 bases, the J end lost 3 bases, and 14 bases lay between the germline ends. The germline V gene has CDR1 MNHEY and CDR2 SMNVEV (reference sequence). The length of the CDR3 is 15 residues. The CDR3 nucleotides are TGTGCCAGCAGTAAATTATCCGGACCCAATCAGCCCCAGCATTTT. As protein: CASSKLSGPNQPQHF.

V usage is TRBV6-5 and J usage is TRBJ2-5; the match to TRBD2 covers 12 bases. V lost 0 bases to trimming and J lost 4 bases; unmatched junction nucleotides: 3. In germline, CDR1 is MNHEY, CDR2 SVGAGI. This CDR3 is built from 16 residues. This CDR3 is CASSYSGLAGSETQYF. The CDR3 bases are TGTGCCAGCAGTTACTCCGGACTAGCGGGATCAGAGACCCAGTACTTC.

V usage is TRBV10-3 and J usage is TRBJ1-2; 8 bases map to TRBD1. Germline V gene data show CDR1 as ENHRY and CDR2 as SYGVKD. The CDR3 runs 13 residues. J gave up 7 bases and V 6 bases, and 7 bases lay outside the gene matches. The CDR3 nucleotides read TGTGCCATCAGCAAGGACAGGGAGGGTGGCTACACCTTC. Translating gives CAISKDREGGYTF.

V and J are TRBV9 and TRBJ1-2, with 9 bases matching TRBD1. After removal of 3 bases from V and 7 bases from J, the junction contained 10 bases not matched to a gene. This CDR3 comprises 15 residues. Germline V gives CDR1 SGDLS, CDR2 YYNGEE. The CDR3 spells CASSALGQGGGGYTF. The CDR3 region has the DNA TGTGCCAGCAGCGCTTTGGGACAGGGCGGGGGTGGCTACACCTTC.

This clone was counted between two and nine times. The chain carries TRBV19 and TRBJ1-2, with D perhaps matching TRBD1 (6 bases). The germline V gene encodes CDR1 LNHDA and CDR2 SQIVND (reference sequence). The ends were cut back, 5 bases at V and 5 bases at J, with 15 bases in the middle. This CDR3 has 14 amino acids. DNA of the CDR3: TGTGCCAGTAGTTCACTCCAGGGGTGGTATGGCTACACCTTC. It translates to CASSSLQGWYGYTF.